The next 2 T cell receptor beta chains were all read from a single sample in a study of T cells after posttransplantation cyclophosphamide. Using immunoSEQ multiplex PCR, the repertoire was profiled, and TCRdb retains in-frame clones only, with some absent. Among about 21,000 clones listed, around 85% were seen once. Control samples came 1 year after myeloablative marrow transplants with methotrexate plus calcineurin inhibitor. The sample was PBMCs, taken roughly a year after allogeneic stem cell transplant with calcineurin inhibitor and methotrexate. The receptor source for this set is a female patient in her thirties or forties who received an allogeneic stem cell transplant from an unrelated donor, was CMV-positive, and had acute and chronic GVHD. The graft donor may be the source of some T cells.

The gene calls are TRBV4-1 and TRBJ1-2, with TRBD1 as a possible D gene (5 bases). CDR1 is MGHRA, CDR2 YSYEKL, per germline. The CDR3 length is 13 residues. Trimming stripped 0 bases from V and 7 bases from J, with 9 bases between. The CDR3 protein is CASSQDIRVGYTF. The CDR3 DNA reads TGCGCCAGCAGCCAAGATATCAGGGTTGGCTACACCTTC.

The CDR3 nucleotides read TGCGCCAGCAGCCAATTGACAAAAGAGACCCAGTACTTC. This gives the protein CASSQLTKETQYF. The gene calls are TRBV4-1 and TRBJ2-5; D call uncertain. Germline values: CDR1 MGHRA, CDR2 YSYEKL. V was clipped by 2 bases and J by 3 bases, with 7 bases between them. The CDR3 covers 13 residues.